The 7 T cell receptor beta chains in this list originate from one sample, sequenced in a study of OX40 agonist ivuxolimab in advanced cancers. Profiled with immunoSEQ multiplex PCR; TCRdb holds only in-frame clones, not every one. The sample has around 66,000 clones; 80% to 90% are singletons. Source: CD4+ or CD8+ T cells sorted from blood, taken in a trial of the OX40 agonist ivuxolimab. The source of these receptors is an adult with an advanced solid tumor such as melanoma, head and neck, liver or kidney cancer.

V gene TRBV2 combines with J gene TRBJ2-1, with D perhaps matching TRBD2 (7 bases). Germline CDR1 and CDR2: SNHLY and FYNNEI. The CDR3 covers 14 residues. The ends were cut back, 1 base at V and 9 bases at J, with 13 bases in the middle. CDR3: CASSEVGGGGEQFF. CDR3 DNA: TGTGCCAGCAGTGAAGTTGGAGGGGGGGGTGAGCAGTTCTTC.

The V and J genes are TRBV5-5 and TRBJ1-3; no firm D call. CDR1 is SGHKS, CDR2 YYEKEE, per germline (reference sequence). Trimming stripped 6 bases from V and 2 bases from J, with 12 bases between. This CDR3 region has 14 residues. The CDR3 DNA is TGTGCCAGCAACCCTGTCTTAGCTGGAAACACCATATATTTT. It translates to CASNPVLAGNTIYF.

The chain carries TRBV9 and TRBJ2-5; weak D call: TRBD1 (5 bases). V dropped 1 base and J dropped 5 bases, with 15 bases sitting between them. The CDR3 contains 15 residues. The germline CDR1 and CDR2 sequences are SGDLS and YYNGEE. The CDR3 bases are TGTGCCAGCAGCGTACAGGGTGTTAGTGTCGAGACCCAGTACTTC. It yields the protein CASSVQGVSVETQYF.

This clone was seen only once. The rearrangement uses TRBV5-1 and TRBJ2-5; 11 nucleotides match TRBD2. V lost 0 bases to trimming and J lost 3 bases; unmatched junction nucleotides: 7. This CDR3 comprises 17 residues. Germline V gene lookup returns CDR1 SGHRS and CDR2 YFSETQ. CDR3 amino acids: CASSLGLLLAGEETQYF. The CDR3 coding sequence is TGCGCCAGCAGCTTGGGGCTCTTACTAGCGGGGGAAGAGACCCAGTACTTC.

By sample share, this clone is medium-sized. The sample has other DNA sequences that encode this CDR3 too. The chain is built from TRBV19 and TRBJ1-5; 8 bases agree with TRBD1. This CDR3 has 14 residues. The ends lost 1 base at V and 4 bases at J; junction bases unmatched: 0. Germline V gene lookup returns CDR1 LNHDA and CDR2 SQIVND (reference sequence). The CDR3 nucleotides read TGTGCCAGTAGTATAGGGACAGGGAATCAGCCCCAGCATTTT. Translating it yields CASSIGTGNQPQHF. The whole variable domain, remainder taken from reference TRBV19 and TRBJ1-5, is DGGITQSPKYLFRKEGQNVTLSCEQNLNHDAMYWYRQDPGQGLRLIYYSQIVNDFQKGDIAEGYSVSREKKESFPLTVTSAQKNPTAFYLCASSIGTGNQPQHFGDGTRLSIL.

The DNA of the CDR3 is TGCGCCAGCAGCACTATCGGGACAGGTCCCTCCAAGCAGTACTTC. Protein: CASSTIGTGPSKQYF. This rearrangement joins TRBV5-1 to TRBJ2-5, with 8 bases that match TRBD1. Germline loops: CDR1 SGHRS, CDR2 YFSETQ. The CDR3 loop spans 15 amino acids. The junction had 16 bases not matched to a gene; V was cut back by 4 bases and J by 11 bases.

This chain connects TRBV19 to TRBJ1-5, with TRBD1 as a possible D gene (5 bases). The CDR3 is 14 amino acids. Trimming left V 3 bases short and J 10 bases short, with 16 bases between. From germline, CDR1 is LNHDA and CDR2 SQIVND (reference sequence). The CDR3 DNA reads as TGTGCCAGTAGTATTATCCGGGGGAGGGAACCCCAGCATTTT. It codes for CASSIIRGREPQHF.